Listed here are 7 T cell receptor beta chains from one sample, sequenced in a study of control samples from healthy donors and cancer patients. Clones were read by immunoSEQ multiplex PCR, and TCRdb kept only the in-frame ones, dropping some. The sample yields tens of thousands of clones, roughly 90% seen once. The sample comprised PBMCs. These receptors came from a woman aged 55-75 years with head and neck cancer.

The V call is TRBV9, the J call TRBJ1-2, with D possibly TRBD1 on 6 matching bases. The CDR3 totals 13 residues. The V gene lost 3 bases and the J gene lost 1 base, with 7 bases spanning the gap. The germline gives CDR1 SGDLS, CDR2 YYNGEE. The CDR3 loop is CASSAGVNYGYTF. As DNA, the CDR3 is TGTGCCAGCAGCGCAGGGGTTAACTATGGCTACACCTTC.

This clone was counted a single time. This sequence joins TRBV3-1 (or the pseudogene TRBV3-2) and TRBJ2-5, with 8 bases aligning to TRBD2. Germline loops: CDR1 LGHDT, CDR2 YNNKEL (reference sequence). V was clipped by 0 bases and J by 4 bases; unmatched bases: 19. The CDR3 length is 20 residues. This CDR3 reads CASSQDSGAGVMSRLETQYF. The DNA for the CDR3 is TGTGCCAGCAGCCAAGATTCGGGAGCGGGAGTTATGAGTAGATTAGAGACCCAGTACTTC.

The chain uses TRBV14 and TRBJ2-7, with no clear D. Deletions cut 2 bases from V and 2 bases from J, with 28 bases between. Germline values: CDR1 SGHDN, CDR2 FVKESK. The CDR3 has 20 residues. The chain's CDR3 is CASSQSMVGLFRRQTYEQYF. The CDR3 DNA sequence: TGTGCCAGCAGCCAATCAATGGTCGGTCTTTTCCGGCGGCAGACCTACGAGCAGTACTTC.

The chain carries TRBV11-2 and TRBJ2-1; D gene ambiguous. This CDR3 has 14 residues. In germline, CDR1 is SGHAT, CDR2 FQNNGV. Trimming left V 5 bases short and J 7 bases short, with 15 bases between. The CDR3 sequence: CASSALGKGNEQFF. The CDR3, as DNA: TGTGCCAGCAGCGCTCTTGGGAAAGGTAATGAGCAGTTCTTC.

The chain couples TRBV18 to TRBJ2-7; maybe TRBD1 (6 bases). This CDR3 has 14 amino acids. Germline loops: CDR1 KGHSH, CDR2 LQKENI. The V end was cut by 5 bases, the J end by 1 base, with 12 bases between. Here the CDR3 DNA reads TGTGCCAGCTCAGGACAGCTAGATTCCTACGAGCAGTACTTC. Translated: CASSGQLDSYEQYF.

The chain carries TRBV6-5 and TRBJ2-1; D call uncertain. CDR1 and CDR2 (germline): MNHEY, SVGAGI. V gave up 2 bases and J gave up 7 bases, with 12 bases separating them. There are 14 residues in the CDR3. As DNA, the CDR3 is TGTGCCAGCAGTTACGGGCAGAAGGTGAATGAGCAGTTCTTC. Protein product: CASSYGQKVNEQFF.

The rearrangement joins TRBV5-1 to TRBJ1-2, with D unclear. In germline, CDR1 is SGHRS, CDR2 YFSETQ. This CDR3 spans 15 amino acids. The germline V and J ends were trimmed by 0 bases and 7 bases, with 16 bases remaining between them. The CDR3 nucleotides read TGCGCCAGCAGCTTGGATCCGGATCCTACTTTTGGCTACACCTTC. Protein product: CASSLDPDPTFGYTF.